This T cell receptor (beta chain) was sequenced for a study of cytomegalovirus exposure and HLA in healthy donors. On this clone: Its cognate antigen is unknown.

The study's findings and limits: Rare TCR sequences dominated, though some public TCRs recurred in many donors. First-cohort TCR clusters were later found to tend to co-occur in the 90 to 150 validation repertoires. Some TCR beta chains (approximately 180 of them) were listed as cytomegalovirus-associated.

The trim removed 5 bases at V and 7 bases at J, leaving 8 bases unmatched. Germline assignment: CDR1 SGHNT and CDR2 YENEEA. CDR3 length: 15 residues. TCRdb's table, derived via immunoSEQ multiplex PCR, lists solely in-frame clones and lacks some. The repertoire consists of 150,000 to 200,000 clones, with roughly 82% occurring once and the leading ten covering roughly 6.5%. It was the approximately 120-subject validation cohort, separate from the approximately 700-subject first cohort, to which the donors belonged. The receptor's source is a man aged 18 to 29 in good health and CMV-seropositive. Sequenced input: PBMCs. The V call is TRBV11-3, the J call TRBJ2-3, with 11 positions matching TRBD2. CDR3 in DNA: TGTGCCAGCAGCCAGGGACTAGCGGAAAACCATACGCAGTATTTT. Amino acids: CASSQGLAENHTQYF.